These 26 T cell receptor beta chains share one sample of origin, sequenced in a study of T cell responses to AZD1222 COVID-19 vaccine. TCRdb's copy holds only in-frame clones and misses some; the assay was immunoSEQ multiplex PCR. The table lists approximately 110,000 clones, about 88% of them singletons. Here the sequenced sample was peripheral blood, taken on day 0 of AZD1222 vaccination. The source of these receptors is an adult in good health.

The chain recombines TRBV27 with TRBJ1-5, with unresolved D. Germline assignment: CDR1 MNHEY and CDR2 SMNVEV (reference sequence). V lost 6 bases to trimming and J lost 4 bases, with 16 bases between them. The CDR3 is made up of 15 amino acids. CDR3 sequence: CASRSLAGKNQPQHF. The DNA for the CDR3 is TGTGCCAGCAGGTCCCTGGCAGGAAAAAATCAGCCCCAGCATTTT.

V gene TRBV11-2 combines with J gene TRBJ2-3; D may be TRBD2 (7 bases). Per the germline V gene, CDR1 is SGHAT and CDR2 is FQNNGV. V lost 1 base and J lost 2, with 13 bases in between. This CDR3 has 16 amino acids. This CDR3 reads CASSLVRRGPTDTQYF. CDR3 coding DNA: TGTGCCAGCAGCTTAGTTAGGCGGGGGCCCACAGATACGCAGTATTTT.

The rearrangement uses TRBV19 and TRBJ1-1; 7 bases are shared with TRBD1. The CDR3 totals 13 residues. Germline CDR1 reads LNHDA; CDR2 reads SQIVND (reference sequence). V dropped 8 bases and J dropped 1; count of bases not matched to a gene: 4. The CDR3 spells CASGRQGNTEAFF. CDR3 DNA: TGTGCCAGTGGCCGACAGGGGAACACTGAAGCTTTCTTT.

This rearrangement joins TRBV10-3 to TRBJ2-7; TRBD1 matches 9 bases. CDR1 is ENHRY and CDR2 is SYGVKD in the germline V gene. The CDR3 is made up of 15 amino acids. J lost 0 bases, V lost 2 bases, and 2 bases had no gene match. The CDR3 loop reads CAISEQDRGSYEQYF. CDR3 bases: TGTGCCATCAGTGAGCAGGACAGGGGCTCCTACGAGCAGTACTTC.

The chain employs TRBV4-3 and TRBJ1-3, with 7 bases lining up with TRBD1. The CDR3 covers 19 residues. Trimming at V came to 4 bases and at J to 2 bases, leaving 17 bases not matched to a gene. Looked up from germline, CDR1 is LGHNA and CDR2 is YSLEER. The DNA for the CDR3 is TGCGCCAGCAGCCGATCATACGCCGGTACCGACAGGGCTGGAAACACCATATATTTT. Its translation is CASSRSYAGTDRAGNTIYF.

The chain couples TRBV6-4 to TRBJ1-1; no clear D gene. Trimming shortened V by 4 bases and J by 0 bases, and 6 bases separated the two germline ends. The CDR3 has 13 amino acids. Germline V lookup: CDR1 MRHNA, CDR2 SNTAGT. Here the CDR3 DNA reads TGTGCCAGCAGTGTCGAGCTGAACACTGAAGCTTTCTTT. This encodes CASSVELNTEAFF.

This chain joins TRBV6-4 and TRBJ1-6, with 7 bases that match TRBD1. Losses at the gene ends were 6 bases for V and 5 bases for J; bases not matched to a gene: 4. Germline V CDR1 and CDR2: MRHNA, SNTAGT. The CDR3 sequence is 14 residues long. CDR3: CASRRDRDNSPLHF. CDR3 sequence (DNA): TGTGCCAGCAGGAGAGACAGGGATAATTCACCCCTCCACTTT.

CDR3 sequence (DNA): TGCGCCAGCAGCCAAGGTCCGGCTAGCGGGGGGTCGGGTGGCGAGCAGTACTTC. This translates into CASSQGPASGGSGGEQYF. The V call is TRBV4-3, the J call TRBJ2-7; 11 bases fit TRBD2. The CDR3 length is 18 residues. V was pared by 1 base and J by 6 bases, with 14 bases of the junction left unmatched. The V gene's germline CDR1 is LGHNA and CDR2 YSLEER.

In this sample, this clone turned up once. The chain combines TRBV19 with TRBJ2-5; possibly TRBD1 for D (5 bases). The CDR3 has 12 residues. Germline CDR1 is LNHDA and CDR2 is SQIVND (reference sequence). Trimming removed 4 bases at V and 5 bases at J, with 8 bases between. The CDR3 here is CASSRGRETQYF. In DNA form, the CDR3 reads TGTGCCAGTAGTAGGGGCAGGGAGACCCAGTACTTC.

This clone was seen just once. The chain links TRBV4-3 to TRBJ1-1, with a possible D match to TRBD1 (5 bases). Looked up from germline, CDR1 is LGHNA and CDR2 is YSLEER. V lost 0 bases and J lost 5, with 10 bases in between. The length of the CDR3 is 14 residues. The CDR3 coding sequence is TGCGCCAGCAGCCAAGATGCAGGGATAACTGAAGCTTTCTTT. Translation gives CASSQDAGITEAFF.

Only a few counts were recorded for this clone. V and J are TRBV6-2 or TRBV6-3 and TRBJ2-3, with 9 bases identical to TRBD2. J lost 0 bases, V lost 4 bases, and 2 bases had no gene match. This CDR3 comprises 15 residues. Germline V gene data show CDR1 as MNHEY and CDR2 as SVGEGT. CDR3 bases: TGTGCCAGCAGTTTTGCGGGGGGGAGCACAGATACGCAGTATTTT. Amino acids: CASSFAGGSTDTQYF.

The V gene is TRBV6-5, the J gene TRBJ1-2, with D unclear. The V end lost 6 bases, the J end lost 0 bases, and 14 bases lay between the germline ends. Germline V gene data show CDR1 as MNHEY and CDR2 as SVGAGI. The CDR3 spans 15 residues. The DNA of the CDR3 is TGTGCCAGCAGCATTTGGGAGGTTCCTAACTATGGCTACACCTTC. It specifies CASSIWEVPNYGYTF.

The chain uses TRBV21-1 and TRBJ1-1; TRBD1 is taken as the D call from the table, unchecked against the DNA. TRBV21-1 is a recognized pseudogene. This CDR3 comprises 13 residues. The CDR3 reads CASSGTVNTEAFF. CDR3 DNA sequence: TGTGCCAGCAGCGGGACAGTGAACACTGAAGCTTTCTTT.

This chain joins TRBV7-8 and TRBJ2-5; TRBD1 matches 7 bases. Germline CDR1 reads SGHVS; CDR2 reads FQNEAQ. This CDR3 region has 15 residues. V shed 5 bases and J 7 bases; nucleotides not matched to a gene: 13. The CDR3 here is CASSTRTGVAGTQYF. In nucleotides, the CDR3 is TGTGCCAGCAGCACCAGGACAGGTGTCGCGGGGACCCAGTACTTC.

V and J are TRBV7-3 and TRBJ1-1; a weak D match, TRBD1 (5 bases). This CDR3 comprises 15 residues. Trimming shortened V by 1 base and J by 4 bases, and 13 bases separated the two germline ends. Looked up from germline, CDR1 is SGHTA and CDR2 is FQGTGA. CDR3 DNA: TGTGCCAGCAGCTTAAGCGGCAGGGTGGGCACTGAAGCTTTCTTT. It codes for CASSLSGRVGTEAFF. The whole variable domain, filled in from reference TRBV7-3 and TRBJ1-1, reads GAGVSQTPSNKVTEKGKYVELRCDPISGHTALYWYRQSLGQGPEFLIYFQGTGAADDSGLPNDRFFAVRPEGSVSTLKIQRTERGDSAVYLCASSLSGRVGTEAFFGQGTRLTVV.

The chain employs TRBV30 and TRBJ1-6; no clear D gene. CDR1 is GTSNPN and CDR2 is SVGIG in the germline V gene (reference sequence). The length of the CDR3 is 13 residues. The CDR3 bases are TGTGCGGCCGGGCGGGCGTATAATTCACCCCTCCACTTT. Residues: CAAGRAYNSPLHF.

The gene calls are TRBV11-3 and TRBJ1-1, with D unresolved. From germline, CDR1 is SGHNT and CDR2 YENEEA. The CDR3 runs 12 residues. The V end lost 3 bases, the J end lost 7 bases, and 9 bases lay between the germline ends. CDR3 sequence: CASSFGDNEAFF. The DNA for the CDR3 is TGTGCCAGCAGCTTTGGGGATAATGAAGCTTTCTTT. Looking up the rest from reference TRBV11-3 and TRBJ1-1 gives the full variable domain: EAGVVQSPRYKIIEKKQPVAFWCNPISGHNTLYWYLQNLGQGPELLIRYENEEAVDDSQLPKDRFSAERLKGVDSTLKIQPAELGDSAVYLCASSFGDNEAFFGQGTRLTVV.

This chain uses TRBV5-8 with TRBJ1-5; TRBD1 is a possible D gene (5 bases). This CDR3 is built from 15 residues. The V and J ends lost 1 base and 1 base respectively, with 9 bases between them. Germline V gives CDR1 SGHTS, CDR2 YDEGEE. The CDR3 region is CASSLWGVSNQPQHF. The DNA of the CDR3 is TGTGCCAGCAGCTTGTGGGGGGTGAGCAATCAGCCCCAGCATTTT.

The V gene is TRBV2, the J gene TRBJ2-3; 7 nucleotides align to TRBD2. J was trimmed by 5 bases and V by 8 bases; bases with no gene match: 10. The CDR3 is 14 amino acids. Germline CDR1 and CDR2: SNHLY and FYNNEI. CDR3 residues: CASGRGSLVDTQYF. DNA for the CDR3: TGTGCCAGCGGTCGCGGGAGTCTGGTAGATACGCAGTATTTT.

The genes are TRBV29-1 and TRBJ1-2; maybe TRBD1 (6 bases). Germline CDR1 and CDR2: SQVTM and ANQGSEA. The V gene lost 1 base and the J gene lost 3 bases, with 9 bases spanning the gap. The CDR3 sequence is 13 residues long. CDR3: CSVEVAGDYGYTF. CDR3 bases: TGCAGCGTTGAAGTTGCAGGGGACTATGGCTACACCTTC.

This clone was seen a single time. The rearrangement uses TRBV6-5 and TRBJ1-2, with 9 positions matching TRBD1. V shed 6 bases and J 7 bases; nucleotides not matched to a gene: 6. The CDR3 is 13 amino acids. Per the germline V gene, CDR1 is MNHEY and CDR2 is SVGAGI. CDR3 loop: CASRYGTGSGYTF. The CDR3 DNA reads TGTGCCAGCAGATACGGGACAGGGTCTGGCTACACCTTC.

The chain uses TRBV11-1 and TRBJ2-1; perhaps TRBD1 as D (5 bases). This CDR3 has 16 amino acids. The V gene lost 4 bases and the J gene lost 3 bases, with 16 bases spanning the gap. Germline loops: CDR1 SGHAT, CDR2 FQDESV (reference sequence). This CDR3 reads CASSSQGVGIYNEQFF. The CDR3 nucleotides are TGTGCCAGCAGCTCGCAGGGTGTGGGGATCTACAATGAGCAGTTCTTC.

The gene calls are TRBV4-1 and TRBJ1-2; D is uncertain. V was pared by 0 bases and J by 8 bases, with 13 bases between. CDR3 length: 14 amino acids. CDR1 and CDR2 from the germline V gene are MGHRA and YSYEKL. In DNA, the CDR3 is TGCGCCAGCAGCCAAGAGGAATGGGTGGGAGGCTACACCTTC. It codes for CASSQEEWVGGYTF.

The chain links TRBV19 to TRBJ2-7, with D perhaps being TRBD1 or TRBD2 (5 bases each). The CDR3 extends over 13 amino acids. Trimming cost V 6 bases and J 5 bases, with 14 bases left between them. Germline-derived CDR1 and CDR2 are LNHDA and SQIVND (reference sequence). The CDR3 here is CASRGPGRNEQYF. The DNA of the CDR3 is TGTGCCAGTAGGGGTCCGGGACGGAACGAGCAGTACTTC.

This clone was found once. The J gene is TRBJ1-1, the V gene TRBV5-4, with 8 bases identical to TRBD1. The CDR3 has 16 residues. After removal of 4 bases from V and 6 bases from J, the junction contained 14 bases not matched to a gene. The germline CDR1 and CDR2 sequences are SGHNT and YYREEE (reference sequence). The CDR3 sequence is CASSRGTGRGLAEAFF. CDR3 DNA sequence: TGTGCCAGCAGCCGCGGGACAGGACGTGGGTTAGCTGAAGCTTTCTTT.

The V call is TRBV11-2, the J call TRBJ2-6, with 8 positions matching TRBD1. The CDR3 has 15 residues. V was clipped by 5 bases and J by 4 bases; unmatched bases: 4. CDR1 and CDR2 from the germline V gene are SGHAT and FQNNGV. Written as DNA, the CDR3 is TGTGCCAGCAGCCGACAGGGGCAAGGGGCCAACGTCCTGACTTTC. It encodes CASSRQGQGANVLTF.